This T cell receptor beta chain was identified during a study of shared clonotypes between healthy human individuals. Sequencing was performed with immunoSEQ multiplex PCR; in TCRdb, only in-frame clones are kept and a portion is missing. The sample lists 500,000 to 700,000 clones; approximately 95% were seen once. Cells designated naive CD8 were CD45RO-negative and were positively selected for CCR7, with terminally differentiated effector memory CD45RA+ cells excluded. This clonotype originated in a woman aged 25 to 39 in good health. Sequences were obtained from naive CD8+ T cells sorted from blood.

DNA of the CDR3: TGTGCCAGCAGTGAAGCGGAGGGAGGGCCTCGGTACGAGCAGTACTTC. Its translation: CASSEAEGGPRYEQYF. V usage is TRBV25-1 and J usage is TRBJ2-7; 7 positions match TRBD2. Germline trimming cut 2 bases from V and 4 bases from J; bases unmatched to any gene: 11. Germline CDR1 and CDR2: MGHDK and SYGVNS. The CDR3 runs 16 residues.